This is a list of T cell receptor beta chains from one sample in a study of blood T cells in healthy people across ages. TCRdb fed the 5' RACE reads into MiXCR, producing one record per CDR3 protein. The sample has 1.5 million to 2 million distinct CDR3 sequences, 28% seen once. The sample was blood. The source of these receptors is a woman aged 30 to 39 in good health. CDR3s include the opening cysteine and the closing phenylalanine or tryptophan. The D gene is left open where the match is weak. Not every row has a clone size; where given, it reads once, few, many or a size class.

DNA: TGTGCCAGCAGCCAAGGTTGGGGGTACGAGCAGTACTTC
CDR3: CASSQGWGYEQYF
D: .
size: many
V: TRBV14
J: TRBJ2-7

DNA: TGTGCCAGCAGCCAAGATGAAAGTTACAATGAGCAGTTCTTC
CDR3: CASSQDESYNEQFF
D: .
size: many
V: TRBV4-2
J: TRBJ2-1

DNA: TGCGCCAGCAGCCGCGTCCTAGCACGGGGAGAGACCCAGTACTTC
CDR3: CASSRVLARGETQYF
D: .
size: .
V: TRBV5-1
J: TRBJ2-5

DNA: TGTGCCAGTAGCCTAAAGCGGAGGAACACAGATACGCAGTATTTT
CDR3: CASSLKRRNTDTQYF
D: .
size: few
V: TRBV5-6
J: TRBJ2-3

DNA: TGCGCCAGCAGTGAAGGGGGGAACAATGAGCAGTTCTTC
CDR3: CASSEGGNNEQFF
D: .
size: many
V: TRBV10-1
J: TRBJ2-1

DNA: TGTGCCAGCAGCGGCGGGGGAAGTGATCATGAGCAGTTCTTC
CDR3: CASSGGGSDHEQFF
D: .
size: .
V: TRBV21-1
J: TRBJ2-1

DNA: TGTGCCAGCAGTTTCCTGCGCGACAAATACAATGAGCAGTTCTTC
CDR3: CASSFLRDKYNEQFF
D: .
size: once
V: TRBV18
J: TRBJ2-1

DNA: TGTGCCAGCAGCCCGGAGGGGTGGCGTGGTACGCAGTATTTT
CDR3: CASSPEGWRGTQYF
D: .
size: few
V: TRBV7-2
J: TRBJ2-3

DNA: TGCAGTGCTAGAGATACAGGGGCCCTGAATTCACCCCTCCACTTT
CDR3: CSARDTGALNSPLHF
D: TRBD1
size: .
V: TRBV20-1
J: TRBJ1-6

DNA: TGTGCCAGCACCCAAACGAGACTAGCCTACGAGCAGTACTTC
CDR3: CASTQTRLAYEQYF
D: .
size: many
V: TRBV16
J: TRBJ2-7

DNA: TGCAGTGCTGAGGGGCCAACTAATGAAAAACTGTTTTTT
CDR3: CSAEGPTNEKLFF
D: .
size: few
V: TRBV20-1
J: TRBJ1-4

DNA: TGTGCCAGCAGCTTAGGGGTAGGGTCCAATTCACCCCTCCACTTT
CDR3: CASSLGVGSNSPLHF
D: .
size: .
V: TRBV7-3
J: TRBJ1-6

DNA: TGTGCTAGTGGTTCCGCGCCCGGGACAGGCTATGGCTACACCTTC
CDR3: CASGSAPGTGYGYTF
D: TRBD1
size: many
V: TRBV12-5
J: TRBJ1-2

DNA: TGTGCCAGCTCACCACTTTCTACGCGCGGGGACACCCAGTACTTC
CDR3: CASSPLSTRGDTQYF
D: .
size: few
V: TRBV18
J: TRBJ2-5